One sample yielded the 22 T cell receptor beta chains listed below, sequenced in a study of cytomegalovirus exposure and HLA in healthy donors. With 60 Vbeta and 13 Jbeta primers, the PCR was carried out. Profiled with immunoSEQ multiplex PCR; TCRdb holds only in-frame clones, not every one. There are 150,000 to 200,000 clones in the sample; about 76% occur only once, and 1.5% to 2% lies in the top ten. Material for sequencing was PBMCs. Source of these receptors: a woman aged 45-65 years in good health and CMV-seronegative.

This clone showed up just once. The CDR3 is CASSLLTGTVYF. The DNA for the CDR3 is TGTGCCAGCAGTTTGTTAACCGGGACAGTCTACTTC. The genes are TRBV28 and TRBJ2-5; 7 bases align to TRBD1. The CDR3 loop spans 12 amino acids. Germline CDR1 MDHEN, CDR2 SYDVKM. Trimming cost V 3 bases and J 14 bases; bases outside gene matches: 9.

The chain combines TRBV28 with TRBJ2-2, with D possibly TRBD1 on 5 matching bases. Germline V lookup: CDR1 MDHEN, CDR2 SYDVKM. The CDR3 loop spans 14 amino acids. V was trimmed by 3 bases and J by 2 bases, leaving 7 bases between them. As DNA, the CDR3 is TGTGCCAGCAGTTTGCAGGGAAACACCGGGGAGCTGTTTTTT. This translates into CASSLQGNTGELFF.

The V and J genes are TRBV19 and TRBJ1-2; D is perhaps TRBD1 (6 bases). Germline assignment: CDR1 LNHDA and CDR2 SQIVND (reference sequence). The CDR3 covers 14 residues. V was clipped by 10 bases and J by 4 bases, with 19 bases between them. CDR3 region: CATASGQGLYGYTF. In nucleotides, the CDR3 is TGTGCCACCGCCTCGGGGCAGGGGCTCTATGGCTACACCTTC.

This sequence joins TRBV7-9 and TRBJ2-2, with TRBD2 matching 13 bases. The CDR3 is made up of 16 amino acids. In germline, CDR1 is SEHNR, CDR2 FQNEAQ (reference sequence). Unmatched junction bases numbered 3, after V lost 2 bases and J lost 6 bases. CDR3 coding DNA: TGTGCCAGCAGCTTAACAGGACTAGCGGGAGCCGGGGAGCTGTTTTTT. Residues: CASSLTGLAGAGELFF. The variable domain in full, with the rest retrieved from reference TRBV7-9 and TRBJ2-2, is DTGVSQNPRHKITKRGQNVTFRCDPISEHNRLYWYRQTLGQGPEFLTYFQNEAQLEKSRLLSDRFSAERPKGSFSTLEIQRTEQGDSAMYLCASSLTGLAGAGELFFGEGSRLTVL.

The V call is TRBV18, the J call TRBJ2-1, with a weak D call TRBD1 (6 bases). This CDR3 is 12 amino acids long. Trimming cost V 6 bases and J 8 bases, with 11 bases left between them. Germline CDR1 and CDR2: KGHSH and LQKENI. The DNA for the CDR3 is TGTGCCAGCTCCACCAGGGGCGATGAGCAGTTCTTC. Its translation: CASSTRGDEQFF.

In its sample, this clone was seen once. The chain employs TRBV2 and TRBJ2-1; TRBD1 aligns across 8 bases. Germline V gives CDR1 SNHLY, CDR2 FYNNEI. The V and J ends lost 11 bases and 6 bases, in that order; junction bases with no gene match: 6. The CDR3 extends over 12 amino acids. The DNA of the CDR3 is TGTGCCTTCCTGACAGGGGTCAATGAGCAGTTCTTC. Protein sequence: CAFLTGVNEQFF.

J is TRBJ2-7 and V is TRBV18, with 8 bases lining up with TRBD1. V gave up 3 bases and J gave up 2 bases; unmatched junction bases: 6. Germline V gene sequence: CDR1 KGHSH, CDR2 LQKENI. The CDR3 totals 15 residues. The CDR3 reads CASSPTGTGTYEQYF. DNA for the CDR3: TGTGCCAGCTCACCGACCGGGACAGGAACCTACGAGCAGTACTTC. Full variable domain (remainder filled in from reference TRBV18 and TRBJ2-7): NAGVMQNPRHLVRRRGQEARLRCSPMKGHSHVYWYRQLPEEGLKFMVYLQKENIIDESGMPKERFSAEFPKEGPSILRIQQVVRGDSAAYFCASSPTGTGTYEQYFGPGTRLTVT.

The CDR3 loop is CAINLAGQENYGYTF. Written as DNA, the CDR3 is TGTGCCATCAATTTGGCAGGGCAGGAGAACTATGGCTACACCTTC. This rearrangement joins TRBV10-3 to TRBJ1-2; tentatively, D is TRBD1 (5 bases). The V and J ends lost 7 bases and 2 bases respectively, with 17 bases between them. From germline, CDR1 is ENHRY and CDR2 SYGVKD. CDR3 length equals 15 residues.

The CDR3 nucleotides read TGTGCCAGTAGTATCGGACAGGGCTATCAAGAGACCCAGTACTTC. Protein sequence: CASSIGQGYQETQYF. The rearrangement uses TRBV19 and TRBJ2-5; 8 bases align to TRBD1. Germline lookup yields CDR1 LNHDA and CDR2 SQIVND (reference sequence). This CDR3 region has 15 residues. The V gene end was trimmed by 3 bases and the J gene end by 2 bases; junction bases not matched to a gene: 5.

The gene calls are TRBV5-1 and TRBJ2-3; 8 nucleotides match TRBD2. CDR1 SGHRS and CDR2 YFSETQ come from the germline V gene. This CDR3 is 20 amino acids long. After removal of 0 bases from V and 2 bases from J, the junction contained 17 bases not matched to a gene. The CDR3: CASSLEIAGLLKIPTDTQYF. In nucleotides, the CDR3 is TGCGCCAGCAGCTTGGAAATAGCGGGGCTCCTTAAAATCCCCACAGATACGCAGTATTTT.

The chain uses TRBV4-2 and TRBJ1-2; D ambiguous. V lost 1 base and J 8 bases, leaving 11 bases between the germline ends. The CDR3 contains 13 residues. CDR1 LGHNA and CDR2 YNFKEQ come from the germline V gene. Written as DNA, the CDR3 is TGTGCCAGCAGCCAAGGTGGCGGTGTCGGCTACACCTTC. It translates to CASSQGGGVGYTF.

This chain joins TRBV27 and TRBJ2-5; no firm D call. This CDR3 is built from 14 residues. V was pared by 6 bases and J by 2 bases, with 13 bases between. Germline assignment: CDR1 MNHEY and CDR2 SMNVEV (reference sequence). CDR3 in amino acids: CASSSWVAQETQYF. Written as DNA, the CDR3 is TGTGCCAGCAGCTCGTGGGTAGCTCAAGAGACCCAGTACTTC.

The chain links TRBV6-5 to TRBJ1-2; weak D call: TRBD1 (5 bases). The CDR3 is 13 amino acids. Trimming took off 6 bases at V and 7 bases at J, with 15 bases between the two ends. Germline V gene data show CDR1 as MNHEY and CDR2 as SVGAGI. Written as DNA, the CDR3 is TGTGCCAGCAGCTTGTGGGGGGGACCTGGCTACACCTTC. It is translated as CASSLWGGPGYTF.

As concerns this clone: The same CDR3 arises from other DNA sequences in this sample as well. This chain uses TRBV9 with TRBJ2-3; 13 bases align to TRBD2. The CDR3 contains 17 residues. CDR1 is SGDLS and CDR2 is YYNGEE in the germline V gene. With V trimmed by 1 base and J by 0 bases, 2 bases remained unmatched. The DNA of the CDR3 is TGTGCCAGCAGCGTAACTAGCGGGGGGGCTAGCACAGATACGCAGTATTTT. This sequence encodes CASSVTSGGASTDTQYF. Looking up the rest from reference TRBV9 and TRBJ2-3 gives the full variable domain: DSGVTQTPKHLITATGQRVTLRCSPRSGDLSVYWYQQSLDQGLQFLIQYYNGEERAKGNILERFSAQQFPDLHSELNLSSLELGDSALYFCASSVTSGGASTDTQYFGPGTRLTVL.

This chain links TRBV6-1 with TRBJ1-2; possibly TRBD1 for D (5 bases). The CDR3 contains 14 residues. V dropped 7 bases and J dropped 2 bases, with 14 bases sitting between them. The germline CDR1 and CDR2 sequences are MNHNS and SASEGT. The CDR3 is CASTTGHPNYGYTF. CDR3 DNA: TGTGCCAGCACCACCGGACATCCCAACTATGGCTACACCTTC.

This clone was recorded a few times. V usage is TRBV7-2 and J usage is TRBJ2-1; 7 positions match TRBD1. Trimming cost V 5 bases and J 6 bases; bases outside gene matches: 7. This CDR3 is 14 amino acids long. Germline CDR1 reads SGHTA; CDR2 reads FQGNSA. In nucleotides, the CDR3 is TGTGCCAGCAGCCCCCTCGGACAGGCCAATGAGCAGTTCTTC. Its protein product is CASSPLGQANEQFF.

The V and J genes are TRBV29-1 and TRBJ2-3; 7 bases map to TRBD2. The length of the CDR3 is 16 residues. Looked up from germline, CDR1 is SQVTM and CDR2 is ANQGSEA. V lost 4 bases to trimming and J lost 8 bases; unmatched junction nucleotides: 18. The DNA of the CDR3 is TGCAGCGTTGGAGGGTCTAGCGGCTCGGGATCCGGTACGCAGTATTTT. This encodes CSVGGSSGSGSGTQYF.

A note on this clone: The sample holds other DNA sequences that translate to the same CDR3. This chain uses TRBV7-3 with TRBJ1-2; 7 nucleotides align to TRBD1. This CDR3 is built from 13 residues. From germline, CDR1 is SGHTA and CDR2 FQGTGA. J gave up 4 bases and V 6 bases, and 5 bases lay outside the gene matches. The CDR3 DNA sequence: TGTGCCAGCAGTCCCGACAGGGTCTATGGCTACACCTTC. Encoded protein: CASSPDRVYGYTF.

This chain connects TRBV11-2 to TRBJ1-2; possible D gene TRBD1, 5 bases. Germline V lookup: CDR1 SGHAT, CDR2 FQNNGV. Trimming pared 1 base from V and 5 bases from J, leaving 14 bases between. The CDR3 totals 15 residues. This chain's CDR3 is CASSLGPRAQYGYTF. The CDR3 nucleotides read TGTGCCAGCAGCTTAGGACCCAGGGCCCAATATGGCTACACCTTC.

V is TRBV5-1 and J is TRBJ2-7; D is possibly TRBD2 (5 bases). The CDR3 contains 15 residues. Trimming pared 3 bases from V and 1 base from J, leaving 14 bases between. Germline V gene sequence: CDR1 SGHRS, CDR2 YFSETQ. In nucleotides, the CDR3 is TGCGCCAGCAGCTCTACCCACACGGGGTCCTACGAGCAGTACTTC. This translates into CASSSTHTGSYEQYF. The full variable domain, completed using reference TRBV5-1 and TRBJ2-7, is KAGVTQTPRYLIKTRGQQVTLSCSPISGHRSVSWYQQTPGQGLQFLFEYFSETQRNKGNFPGRFSGRQFSNSRSEMNVSTLELGDSALYLCASSSTHTGSYEQYFGPGTRLTVT.

This chain connects TRBV4-2 to TRBJ2-2; possible D gene TRBD1, 6 bases. Per germline, CDR1 LGHNA and CDR2 YNFKEQ. The V end lost 0 bases, the J end lost 3 bases, and 8 bases lay between the germline ends. The CDR3 sequence is 15 residues long. The CDR3 region is CASSQEAGDTGELFF. CDR3 nucleotides: TGTGCCAGCAGCCAAGAAGCAGGGGACACCGGGGAGCTGTTTTTT.

The V and J genes are TRBV7-2 and TRBJ1-5; D ambiguous. Germline assignment: CDR1 SGHTA and CDR2 FQGNSA. Trimming shortened V by 6 bases and J by 6 bases, and 12 bases separated the two germline ends. This CDR3 has 13 residues. CDR3: CASSLNQLQPQHF. CDR3 DNA sequence: TGTGCCAGCAGTCTTAATCAACTTCAGCCCCAGCATTTT.